The 12 T cell receptor beta chains below come from one sample, sequenced in a study of T cells in Graves' hyperthyroidism and ophthalmopathy. TCR beta CDR3 sequences were amplified from RNA transcripts. Researchers ran a first-round RT-PCR on the TCR CDR3 using the HTBI primer set. TCRdb processed the multiplex PCR reads anew with MiXCR; each CDR3 protein has one entry. The sample has around 610,000 distinct CDR3 sequences, over 12% seen once. The sample consisted of blood. These receptors all come from a middle-aged woman with Graves' ophthalmopathy.

This clonotype was seen ten or more times. The chain combines TRBV29-1 with TRBJ1-1, with a tentative D call TRBD1 (6 bases). This CDR3 region has 16 residues. V lost 5 bases and J lost 1, with 20 bases in between. The germline V gene has CDR1 SQVTM and CDR2 ANQGSEA. The CDR3 sequence is CSVPATWTDPNTEAFF. DNA of the CDR3: TGCAGCGTTCCCGCTACCTGGACAGATCCGAACACTGAAGCTTTCTTT. Full variable domain (remainder filled in from reference TRBV29-1 and TRBJ1-1): SAVISQKPSRDICQRGTSLTIQCQVDSQVTMMFWYRQQPGQSLTLIATANQGSEATYESGFVIDKFPISRPNLTFSTLTVSNMSPEDSSIYLCSVPATWTDPNTEAFFGQGTRLTVV.

The chain uses TRBV3-1 and TRBJ1-1; D gene uncertain. The CDR3 covers 14 residues. The V and J ends lost 3 bases and 2 bases respectively, with 10 bases between them. Germline CDR1 is LGHDT and CDR2 is YNNKEL (reference sequence). CDR3 DNA sequence: TGTGCCAGCAGCCACGGCGACCGTAACACTGAAGCTTTCTTT. The encoded protein is CASSHGDRNTEAFF.

This clonotype was seen ten or more times. The chain is built from TRBV7-2 and TRBJ1-1; a possible D gene is TRBD1 (6 bases). V dropped 3 bases and J dropped 2 bases, with 10 bases sitting between them. CDR1 and CDR2 (germline): SGHTA, FQGNSA. The CDR3 runs to 14 residues. The CDR3 here is CASSFRGPNTEAFF. In nucleotides, the CDR3 is TGTGCCAGCAGCTTCAGGGGACCCAACACTGAAGCTTTCTTT.

This clonotype was picked up many times. CDR3 in amino acids: CSVESSHFREQYF. DNA for the CDR3: TGCAGCGTTGAATCGTCCCATTTCAGGGAGCAGTACTTC. The J gene is TRBJ2-7, the V gene TRBV29-1; D gene unclear. The CDR3 covers 13 residues. V was clipped by 2 bases and J by 7 bases, with 15 bases between them. In germline, CDR1 is SQVTM, CDR2 ANQGSEA.

In its sample, this clonotype was seen many times. The chain recombines TRBV12-3 or TRBV12-4 with TRBJ2-5, with 9 bases identical to TRBD2. Trimming removed 2 bases from V and 5 bases from J; junction bases left unmatched: 3. The CDR3 is 14 residues long. The CDR3, as DNA: TGTGCCAGCAGTTTACGTAGCGGGAGTGAGACCCAGTACTTC. This gives the protein CASSLRSGSETQYF.

This clonotype showed up many times. The CDR3 nucleotides read TGTGCCTGGAGTACAGGGAACGAGCAGTACTTC. Its protein is CAWSTGNEQYF. The V and J genes are TRBV30 and TRBJ2-7; tentatively, D is TRBD1 (6 bases). This CDR3 is 11 amino acids long. Germline loops: CDR1 GTSNPN, CDR2 SVGIG (reference sequence). The V and J ends lost 2 bases and 5 bases respectively, with 7 bases between them. Drawing the rest from reference TRBV30 and TRBJ2-7, the complete variable domain is SQTIHQWPATLVQPVGSPLSLECTVEGTSNPNLYWYRQAAGRGLQLLFYSVGIGQISSEVPQNLSASRPQDRQFILSSKKLLLSDSGFYLCAWSTGNEQYFGPGTRLTVT.

The CDR3 bases are TGTGCCAGCAGCCAACTGCCACCGATTCAGTACTTC. It codes for CASSQLPPIQYF. This chain uses TRBV7-9 with TRBJ2-4; D is unresolved. V lost 5 bases and J lost 10, with 12 bases in between. This CDR3 is 12 amino acids long. Germline CDR1 reads SEHNR; CDR2 reads FQNEAQ (reference sequence).

This clonotype was seen more than once but under ten times. J is TRBJ2-1 and V is TRBV30, with 8 nucleotides matching TRBD2. CDR3 length equals 15 residues. The V gene end was trimmed by 0 bases and the J gene end by 6 bases; junction bases not matched to a gene: 7. Per germline, CDR1 GTSNPN and CDR2 SVGIG (reference sequence). Here the CDR3 DNA reads TGTGCCTGGAGTGTACTTGCGGGAGGCTCCAATGAGCAGTTCTTC. Its translation: CAWSVLAGGSNEQFF.

This clonotype was observed at least ten times. The V gene is TRBV25-1, the J gene TRBJ2-5; perhaps TRBD1 as D (6 bases). CDR1 MGHDK and CDR2 SYGVNS come from the germline V gene. The CDR3 consists of 14 residues. V lost 3 bases and J 5 bases, leaving 13 bases between the germline ends. As DNA, the CDR3 is TGTGCCAGCAGTGAGGAAACAGGGCGGGAGACCCAGTACTTC. Protein sequence: CASSEETGRETQYF.

The sample holds many counts of this clonotype. J is TRBJ2-7 and V is TRBV20-1; a weak D match, TRBD2 (6 bases). From germline, CDR1 is DFQATT and CDR2 SNEGSKA (reference sequence). The CDR3 covers 12 residues. V shed 5 bases and J shed 3 bases, with 11 bases lying between them. Here the CDR3 DNA reads TGCAGTGCTGCGACTAGGGGCTACGAGCAGTACTTC. This codes for CSAATRGYEQYF.

This clonotype was observed a single time. CDR3 bases: TGTGCCAGCAGCCAGTGGCTCAACCCCGGCTACACCTTC. Amino acids: CASSQWLNPGYTF. The genes are TRBV3-1 and TRBJ1-2, with D uncertain. The CDR3 spans 13 residues. V lost 3 bases and J lost 8, with 13 bases in between. Germline V gene sequence: CDR1 LGHDT, CDR2 YNNKEL (reference sequence).

In this sample, this clonotype turned up many times. The chain couples TRBV6-2 or TRBV6-3 to TRBJ1-2; the D is unclear. Germline loops: CDR1 MNHEY, CDR2 SVGEGT. The CDR3 contains 11 residues. V was shortened by 10 bases and J by 2 bases, with 8 bases between the two germline ends. The CDR3 protein is CATLLNYGYTF. In nucleotides, the CDR3 is TGTGCCACCCTCTTAAACTATGGCTACACCTTC.